This T cell receptor beta chain was sequenced in a study of blood T cell repertoires in COVID-19. The CDR3 runs 16 residues. In germline, CDR1 is SGHKS, CDR2 YYEKEE (reference sequence). V was clipped by 1 base and J by 1 base, with 14 bases between them. Sequenced by immunoSEQ multiplex PCR; TCRdb stores in-frame clones only, minus some. Of approximately 80,000 clones in the sample, about 68% were seen once. The sequenced sample consisted of peripheral blood. The chain recombines TRBV5-5 with TRBJ1-1; D might be TRBD1 (6 bases). The sequence was obtained from a man aged 50-60 years with active or convalescent COVID-19. The CDR3 DNA sequence: TGTGCCAGCAGCTTGACGTGGGGGCCGGAGAACACTGAAGCTTTCTTT. Translating it yields CASSLTWGPENTEAFF.